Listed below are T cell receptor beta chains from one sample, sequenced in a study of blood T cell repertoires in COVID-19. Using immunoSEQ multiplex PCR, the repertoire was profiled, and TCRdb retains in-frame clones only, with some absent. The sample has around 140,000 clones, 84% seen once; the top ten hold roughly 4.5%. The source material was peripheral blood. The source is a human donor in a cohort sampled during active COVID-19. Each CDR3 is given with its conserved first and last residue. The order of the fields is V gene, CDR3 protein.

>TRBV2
CASSERKEEFF
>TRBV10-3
CAIAARTGELFF
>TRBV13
CASSKGQTLLYNSPLHF
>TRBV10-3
CAITREPNTEAFF
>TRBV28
CASSLKGALSDEQYF
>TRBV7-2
CASSPTRNTIYF
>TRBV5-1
CASSSEGRENSPLHF
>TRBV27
CASSISDRPRETQYF
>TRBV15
CATSTGGAGQPQHF
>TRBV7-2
CASSPSGGSVVETQYF
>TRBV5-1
CASSFSADRGYTF
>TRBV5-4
CASSSASGGQQETQYF
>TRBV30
CAVNRVGNTEAFF
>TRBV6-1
CASSEGQPTGNTIYF
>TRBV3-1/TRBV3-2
CASSQTVNSPLHF
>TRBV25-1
CASSNRGVAEAFF
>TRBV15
CATSRDKTGGYQPQHF
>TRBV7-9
CASSLSPGMAGELFF
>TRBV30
CAWGTTGPHEQFF
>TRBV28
CASSLVMRATNEKLFF
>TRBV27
CASSLSRQVSFSGANVLTF
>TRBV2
CASSARSEKLFF
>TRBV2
CASSELGQGVRSPLHF
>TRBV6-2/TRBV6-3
CASSFWREPQFF
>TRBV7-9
CASSLARDNSPLHF
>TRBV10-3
CAIGGKGLAENTGELFF